The 18 T cell receptor beta chains below were found in one sample sequenced in a study of graft-versus-host responses after intestinal transplantation listed by TCRdb under 2021. Receptor libraries were prepared by the immunoSEQ multiplex PCR assay. TCRdb limited this immuneACCESS table to in-frame rearrangements with V and J called. A share of clones is missing; checked studies link under half to unresolved V genes, and the rest is unexplained. This sample has nearly 100,000 clones in its table, and 75% to 95% of those were observed once. The biggest ten clones account for roughly 16% of the sample. This specimen consisted of PBMCs, obtained about 450 days after intestinal transplant. The receptor source for this set is a human patient who received an intestinal transplant, so some T cells may come from the graft donor.

The V call is TRBV21-1, the J call TRBJ2-3; the D call TRBD2 from the table was never checked on the DNA. TRBV21-1 is a pseudogene segment. CDR3 length equals 17 residues. The CDR3 sequence: CASSKAPAGGLTDTQYF. CDR3 DNA: TGTGCCAGCAGCAAAGCCCCGGCGGGGGGGCTAACAGATACGCAGTATTTT.

The chain recombines TRBV2 with TRBJ2-2, with no clear D. Germline values: CDR1 SNHLY, CDR2 FYNNEI. Trimming shortened V by 5 bases and J by 7 bases, and 17 bases separated the two germline ends. The CDR3 sequence is 15 residues long. The CDR3 DNA reads as TGTGCCAGCAGTCTTCAAAGGGTGCAGGACGGGGAGCTGTTTTTT. Protein sequence: CASSLQRVQDGELFF.

The rearrangement joins TRBV9 to TRBJ1-2; 9 bases map to TRBD1. The trim removed 0 bases at V and 6 bases at J, leaving 3 bases unmatched. The CDR3 extends over 14 amino acids. Germline V lookup: CDR1 SGDLS, CDR2 YYNGEE. The CDR3, as DNA: TGTGCCAGCAGCGTAGCTACAGGGGGCGATGGCTACACCTTC. It codes for CASSVATGGDGYTF.

This clone is medium-sized. The V and J genes are TRBV11-3 and TRBJ2-2; TRBD2 is a possible D gene (6 bases). The germline V gene encodes CDR1 SGHNT and CDR2 YENEEA. The CDR3 has 15 residues. Trimming removed 1 base from V and 0 bases from J, with 6 bases in between. The DNA of the CDR3 is TGTGCCAGCAGCTTAGCGGGGGCGAACACCGGGGAGCTGTTTTTT. It codes for CASSLAGANTGELFF. Full variable domain (rest looked up from reference TRBV11-3 and TRBJ2-2): EAGVVQSPRYKIIEKKQPVAFWCNPISGHNTLYWYLQNLGQGPELLIRYENEEAVDDSQLPKDRFSAERLKGVDSTLKIQPAELGDSAVYLCASSLAGANTGELFFGEGSRLTVL.

The chain links TRBV27 to TRBJ1-2; weak D call: TRBD1 (6 bases). Germline V lookup: CDR1 MNHEY, CDR2 SMNVEV (reference sequence). The CDR3 spans 14 residues. Trimming shortened V by 4 bases and J by 4 bases, and 13 bases separated the two germline ends. The CDR3 sequence is CASSSDRLFYGYTF. CDR3 nucleotides: TGTGCCAGCAGTTCTGACAGGCTCTTCTATGGCTACACCTTC.

This clone came up once. The chain recombines TRBV6-6 with TRBJ1-6; D is perhaps TRBD1 (5 bases). The CDR3 length is 15 residues. With 2 bases removed from V and 5 bases from J, the gap between germline ends came to 10 bases. CDR1 and CDR2 from the germline V gene are MNHNY and SVGAGI (reference sequence). The CDR3 DNA follows: TGTGCCAGCAGTTACGGGGGGACCGATAATTCACCCCTCCACTTT. It yields the protein CASSYGGTDNSPLHF.

This sequence joins TRBV5-1 and TRBJ2-7; no clear D. Trimming stripped 0 bases from V and 5 bases from J, with 12 bases between. The CDR3 has 14 amino acids. Per the germline V gene, CDR1 is SGHRS and CDR2 is YFSETQ. The CDR3 DNA reads TGCGCCAGCAGCTTGGGGGCGACGGTGGACGAGCAGTACTTC. Translation: CASSLGATVDEQYF.

The sample holds one count of this clone. This chain links TRBV27 with TRBJ2-1; 8 bases fit TRBD2. The CDR3 spans 15 residues. Germline V gives CDR1 MNHEY, CDR2 SMNVEV (reference sequence). With 5 bases clipped from V and 4 bases from J, the junction kept 7 bases outside the gene matches. CDR3 DNA sequence: TGTGCCAGCAGTCCAGCGGGGGTTGGATACAATGAGCAGTTCTTC. The encoded protein is CASSPAGVGYNEQFF.

The rearrangement uses TRBV7-9 and TRBJ1-4, with D uncertain. V was pared by 1 base and J by 3 bases, with 9 bases between. This CDR3 has 15 residues. Per the germline V gene, CDR1 is SEHNR and CDR2 is FQNEAQ (reference sequence). Here the CDR3 reads CASSLDGRSNEKLFF. The CDR3 DNA reads as TGTGCCAGCAGCTTAGACGGCAGGTCTAATGAAAAACTGTTTTTT.

The rearrangement uses TRBV9 and TRBJ2-1, with TRBD2 matching 10 bases. V lost 0 bases, J lost 7 bases, and 7 bases stayed unmatched. The CDR3 extends over 16 amino acids. Per the germline V gene, CDR1 is SGDLS and CDR2 is YYNGEE. As DNA, the CDR3 is TGTGCCAGCAGCGTAGGTGATAGCGGGGGGCTGAATGAGCAGTTCTTC. It yields the protein CASSVGDSGGLNEQFF.

The chain uses TRBV7-6 and TRBJ2-1; tentative D call: TRBD1 (6 bases). V was clipped by 5 bases and J by 5 bases, with 19 bases between them. The length of the CDR3 is 16 residues. The germline gives CDR1 SGHVS, CDR2 FNYEAQ. Here the CDR3 DNA reads TGTGCCAGCAGCCCAAGTTTTTGGGACATGAACAATGAGCAGTTCTTC. Its protein product is CASSPSFWDMNNEQFF. Full variable domain (outside the CDR3, taken from reference TRBV7-6 and TRBJ2-1): GAGVSQSPRYKVTKRGQDVALRCDPISGHVSLYWYRQALGQGPEFLTYFNYEAQQDKSGLPNDRFSAERPEGSISTLTIQRTEQRDSAMYRCASSPSFWDMNNEQFFGPGTRLTVL.

This clone showed up just once. The chain is built from TRBV6-1 and TRBJ1-3, with TRBD1 as a possible D gene (5 bases). This CDR3 is built from 13 residues. The germline V gene encodes CDR1 MNHNS and CDR2 SASEGT. V was cut by 5 bases and J by 2 bases, with 7 bases left in between. CDR3 nucleotide sequence: TGTGCCAGCAGTCGGGGGGCTGGAAACACCATATATTTT. Amino acid sequence: CASSRGAGNTIYF.

The V gene is TRBV19, the J gene TRBJ1-1; D call uncertain. V was clipped by 3 bases and J by 0 bases, with 5 bases between them. The germline CDR1 and CDR2 sequences are LNHDA and SQIVND (reference sequence). The CDR3 has 13 residues. The CDR3 nucleotides read TGTGCCAGTAGTATTCAGGTGAACACTGAAGCTTTCTTT. It is translated as CASSIQVNTEAFF.

The rearrangement links TRBV2 to TRBJ1-1; D possibly corresponds to TRBD1 (6 bases). Deletions cut 11 bases from V and 0 bases from J, with 10 bases between. The CDR3 has 12 residues. The germline V gene has CDR1 SNHLY and CDR2 FYNNEI. The CDR3, as DNA: TGTGCCGAGGGGGGGATGAACACTGAAGCTTTCTTT. Its translation: CAEGGMNTEAFF.

The chain employs TRBV19 and TRBJ2-7, with 10 positions matching TRBD2. The CDR3 covers 14 residues. The ends lost 6 bases at V and 0 bases at J; junction bases unmatched: 2. CDR1 and CDR2 (germline): LNHDA, SQIVND (reference sequence). CDR3 DNA: TGTGCCAGTAGGTCTAGCGGGGGCTCCTACGAGCAGTACTTC. The encoded protein is CASRSSGGSYEQYF.

V and J are TRBV12-5 and TRBJ2-3, with 8 bases identical to TRBD1. The trim removed 4 bases at V and 3 bases at J, leaving 9 bases unmatched. The germline V gene has CDR1 LGHNT and CDR2 FRNRAP. CDR3 length equals 16 residues. The CDR3 loop is CASGSGDRGRTDTQYF. As DNA, the CDR3 is TGTGCTAGTGGTTCTGGCGACAGGGGAAGGACAGATACGCAGTATTTT.

This clone was observed a single time. The chain is built from TRBV18 and TRBJ1-3, with 10 bases matching TRBD1. V trimming: 3 bases; J trimming: 3 bases; junction bases outside the gene matches: 2. This CDR3 has 15 residues. Germline CDR1 and CDR2: KGHSH and LQKENI. CDR3 sequence: CASSPRTGGGNTIYF. The CDR3 nucleotides read TGTGCCAGCTCACCCCGGACAGGGGGTGGAAACACCATATATTTT.

The chain is built from TRBV6-5 and TRBJ2-1, with TRBD2 identical over 9 bases. Germline CDR1 MNHEY, CDR2 SVGAGI. The length of the CDR3 is 15 residues. V trimming: 1 base; J trimming: 2 bases; junction bases outside the gene matches: 0. The DNA for the CDR3 is TGTGCCAGCAGTTACTTAGCGGGGGCCTACAATGAGCAGTTCTTC. It specifies CASSYLAGAYNEQFF.